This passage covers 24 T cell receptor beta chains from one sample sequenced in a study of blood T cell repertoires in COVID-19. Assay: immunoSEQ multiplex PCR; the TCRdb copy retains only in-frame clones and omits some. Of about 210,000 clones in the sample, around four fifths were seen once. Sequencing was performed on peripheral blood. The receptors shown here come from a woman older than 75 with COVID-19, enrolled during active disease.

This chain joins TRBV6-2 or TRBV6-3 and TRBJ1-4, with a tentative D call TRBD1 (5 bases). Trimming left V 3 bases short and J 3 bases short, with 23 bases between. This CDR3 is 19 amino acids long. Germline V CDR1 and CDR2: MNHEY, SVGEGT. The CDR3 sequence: CASSYLPGTTLGANEKLFF. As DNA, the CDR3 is TGTGCCAGCAGTTATCTTCCCGGGACTACCCTAGGGGCTAATGAAAAACTGTTTTTT.

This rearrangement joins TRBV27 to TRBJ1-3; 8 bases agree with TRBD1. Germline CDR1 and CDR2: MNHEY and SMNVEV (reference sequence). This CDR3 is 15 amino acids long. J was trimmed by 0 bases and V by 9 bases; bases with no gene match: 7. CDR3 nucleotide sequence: TGTGCCAGTGGACAGGGTGGACACTCTGGAAACACCATATATTTT. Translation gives CASGQGGHSGNTIYF.

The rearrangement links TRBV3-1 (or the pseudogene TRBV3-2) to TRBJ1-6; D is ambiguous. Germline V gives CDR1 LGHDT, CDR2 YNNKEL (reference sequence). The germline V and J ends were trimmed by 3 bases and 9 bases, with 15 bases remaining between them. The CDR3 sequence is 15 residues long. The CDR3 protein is CASSQYGVGSSPLHF. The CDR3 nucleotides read TGTGCCAGCAGCCAGTACGGGGTCGGGAGTTCACCCCTCCACTTT.

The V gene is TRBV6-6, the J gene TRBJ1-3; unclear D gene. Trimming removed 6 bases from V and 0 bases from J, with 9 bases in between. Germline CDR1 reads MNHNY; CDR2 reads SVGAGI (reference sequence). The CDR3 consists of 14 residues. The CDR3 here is CASRIQDSGNTIYF. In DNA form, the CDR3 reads TGTGCCAGCAGAATTCAGGACTCTGGAAACACCATATATTTT.

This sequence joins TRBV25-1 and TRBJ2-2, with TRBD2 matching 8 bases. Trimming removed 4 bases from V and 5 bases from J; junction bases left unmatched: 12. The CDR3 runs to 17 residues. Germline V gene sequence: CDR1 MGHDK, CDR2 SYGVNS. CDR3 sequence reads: CASSGWGRGGQTGELFF. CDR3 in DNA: TGTGCCAGCAGTGGGTGGGGTCGCGGGGGGCAAACCGGGGAGCTGTTTTTT.

The CDR3 nucleotides are TGTGCCAGTAGTACAGGGAACATTGGAGAAGCTTTCTTT. The encoded protein is CASSTGNIGEAFF. J is TRBJ1-1 and V is TRBV19; tentatively, D is TRBD1 (5 bases). V dropped 4 bases and J dropped 8 bases, with 14 bases sitting between them. Per the germline V gene, CDR1 is LNHDA and CDR2 is SQIVND (reference sequence). The CDR3 length is 13 residues.

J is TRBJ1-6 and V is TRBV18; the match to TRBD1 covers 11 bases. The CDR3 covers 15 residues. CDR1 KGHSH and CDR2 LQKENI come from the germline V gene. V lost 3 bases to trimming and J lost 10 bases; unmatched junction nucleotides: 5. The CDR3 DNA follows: TGTGCCAGCTCACCGCAAGGACAGGGGGCCTCACCCCTCCACTTT. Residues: CASSPQGQGASPLHF.

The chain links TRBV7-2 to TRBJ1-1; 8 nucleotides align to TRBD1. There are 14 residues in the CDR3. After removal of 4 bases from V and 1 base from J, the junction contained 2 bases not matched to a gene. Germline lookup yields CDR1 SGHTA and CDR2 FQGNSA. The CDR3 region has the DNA TGTGCCAGCAGCTCAGGGGGCTGGAACACTGAAGCTTTCTTT. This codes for CASSSGGWNTEAFF.

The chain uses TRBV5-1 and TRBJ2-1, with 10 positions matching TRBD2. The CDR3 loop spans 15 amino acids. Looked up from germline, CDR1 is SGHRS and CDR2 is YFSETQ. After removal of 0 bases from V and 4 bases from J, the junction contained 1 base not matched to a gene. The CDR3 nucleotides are TGCGCCAGCAGCTTGGTGACTAGCGGGTACAATGAGCAGTTCTTC. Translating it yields CASSLVTSGYNEQFF.

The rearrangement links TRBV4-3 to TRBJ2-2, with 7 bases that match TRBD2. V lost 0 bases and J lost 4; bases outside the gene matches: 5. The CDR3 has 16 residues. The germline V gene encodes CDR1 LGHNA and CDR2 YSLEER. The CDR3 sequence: CASSQESGDFTGELFF. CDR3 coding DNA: TGCGCCAGCAGCCAAGAAAGCGGGGACTTCACCGGGGAGCTGTTTTTT.

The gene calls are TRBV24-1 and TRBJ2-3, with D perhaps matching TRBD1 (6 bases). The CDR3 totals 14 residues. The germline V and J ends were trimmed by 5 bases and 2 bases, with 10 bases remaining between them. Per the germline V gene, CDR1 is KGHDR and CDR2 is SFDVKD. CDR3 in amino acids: CATSGGQYTDTQYF. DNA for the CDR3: TGTGCCACCAGTGGAGGACAGTACACAGATACGCAGTATTTT.

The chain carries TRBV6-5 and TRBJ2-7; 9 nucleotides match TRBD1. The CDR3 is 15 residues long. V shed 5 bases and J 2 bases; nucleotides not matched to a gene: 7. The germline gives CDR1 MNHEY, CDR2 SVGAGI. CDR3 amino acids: CASSPQDRGPYEQYF. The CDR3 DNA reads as TGTGCCAGCAGTCCTCAGGACAGGGGCCCCTACGAGCAGTACTTC.

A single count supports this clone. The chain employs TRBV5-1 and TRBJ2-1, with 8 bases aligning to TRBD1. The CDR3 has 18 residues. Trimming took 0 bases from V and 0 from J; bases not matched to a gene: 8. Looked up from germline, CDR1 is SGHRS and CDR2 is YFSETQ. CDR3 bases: TGCGCCAGCAGCTTGGGTAGGACAGGGCCGAGCTCCTACAATGAGCAGTTCTTC. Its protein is CASSLGRTGPSSYNEQFF.

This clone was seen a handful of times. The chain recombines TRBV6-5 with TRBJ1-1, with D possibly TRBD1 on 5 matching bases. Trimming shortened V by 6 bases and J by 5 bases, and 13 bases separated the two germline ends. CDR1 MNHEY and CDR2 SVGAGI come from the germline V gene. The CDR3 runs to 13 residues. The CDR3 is CASRKSGGTEAFF. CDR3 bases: TGTGCCAGCAGAAAGTCCGGGGGGACTGAAGCTTTCTTT.

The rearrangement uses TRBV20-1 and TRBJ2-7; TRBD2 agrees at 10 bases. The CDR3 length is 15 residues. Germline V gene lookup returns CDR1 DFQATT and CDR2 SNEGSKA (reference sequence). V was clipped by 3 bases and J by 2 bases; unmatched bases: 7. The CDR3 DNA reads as TGCAGTGCTAGTTCGGCTAGCGGGGGACCCTACGAGCAGTACTTC. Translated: CSASSASGGPYEQYF.

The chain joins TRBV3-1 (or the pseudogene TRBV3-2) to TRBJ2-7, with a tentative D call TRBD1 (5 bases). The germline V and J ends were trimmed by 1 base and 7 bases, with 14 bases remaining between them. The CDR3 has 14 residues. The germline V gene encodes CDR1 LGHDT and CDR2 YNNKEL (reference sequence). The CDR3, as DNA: TGTGCCAGCAGCCAAGGACGGGCAGGGCGAGAGCAGTACTTC. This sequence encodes CASSQGRAGREQYF.

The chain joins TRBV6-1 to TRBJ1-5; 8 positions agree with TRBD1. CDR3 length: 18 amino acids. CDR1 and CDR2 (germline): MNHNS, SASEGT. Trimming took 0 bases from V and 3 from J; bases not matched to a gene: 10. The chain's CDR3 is CASSEAPIGQGVNQPQHF. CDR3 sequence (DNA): TGTGCCAGCAGTGAAGCGCCGATTGGACAGGGAGTCAATCAGCCCCAGCATTTT.

CDR3 sequence (DNA): TGCGCCAGCAGAGTAGCGGGACAGGGGAGCTCCTCCTATAATTCACCCCTCCACTTT. Amino acid sequence: CASRVAGQGSSSYNSPLHF. The chain is built from TRBV5-1 and TRBJ1-6, with 10 positions matching TRBD1. CDR3 length: 19 residues. V gave up 5 bases and J gave up 0 bases; unmatched junction bases: 11. Germline CDR1 is SGHRS and CDR2 is YFSETQ.

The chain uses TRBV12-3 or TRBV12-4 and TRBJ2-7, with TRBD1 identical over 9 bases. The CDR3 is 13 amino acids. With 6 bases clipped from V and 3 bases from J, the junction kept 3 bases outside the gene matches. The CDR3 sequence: CASRRTGVYEQYF. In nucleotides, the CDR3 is TGTGCCAGCAGGCGGACAGGGGTCTACGAGCAGTACTTC.

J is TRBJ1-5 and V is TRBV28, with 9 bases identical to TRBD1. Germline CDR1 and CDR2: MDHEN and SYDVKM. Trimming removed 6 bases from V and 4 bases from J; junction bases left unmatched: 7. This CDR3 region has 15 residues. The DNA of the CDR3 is TGTGCCAGCAGCCCGGGACAGGGCTATAATCAGCCCCAGCATTTT. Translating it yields CASSPGQGYNQPQHF.

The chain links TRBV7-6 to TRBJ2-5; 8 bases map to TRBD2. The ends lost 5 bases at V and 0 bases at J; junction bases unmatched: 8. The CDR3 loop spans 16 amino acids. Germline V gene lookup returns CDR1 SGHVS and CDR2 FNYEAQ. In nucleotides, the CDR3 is TGTGCCAGCAGCCCGGGGGGGAACTCGTACCAAGAGACCCAGTACTTC. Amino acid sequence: CASSPGGNSYQETQYF.

The CDR3 is CASSHGTGYGYTF. The CDR3 region has the DNA TGCGCCAGCAGCCACGGGACAGGCTATGGCTACACCTTC. The chain is built from TRBV5-1 and TRBJ1-2; TRBD1 matches at 8 bases. CDR1 and CDR2 (germline): SGHRS, YFSETQ. With V trimmed by 4 bases and J by 4 bases, 3 bases remained unmatched. This CDR3 spans 13 amino acids.

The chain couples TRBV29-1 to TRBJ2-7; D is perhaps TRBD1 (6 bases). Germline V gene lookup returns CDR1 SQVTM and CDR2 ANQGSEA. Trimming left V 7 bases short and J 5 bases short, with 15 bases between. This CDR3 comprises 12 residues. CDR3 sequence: CSATGLGNEQYF. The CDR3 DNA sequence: TGCAGCGCGACAGGTCTGGGAAACGAGCAGTACTTC.

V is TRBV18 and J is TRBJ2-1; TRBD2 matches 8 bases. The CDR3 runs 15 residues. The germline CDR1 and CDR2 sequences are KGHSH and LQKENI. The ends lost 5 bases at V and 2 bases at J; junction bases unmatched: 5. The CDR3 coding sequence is TGTGCCAGCTCATCACTAGCGGCCCCCTACAATGAGCAGTTCTTC. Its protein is CASSSLAAPYNEQFF.